This TCR beta chain was identified during a study of T cell responses to AZD1222 COVID-19 vaccine. V lost 3 bases to trimming and J lost 8 bases, with 19 bases between them. The CDR3 has 15 residues. From germline, CDR1 is MNHEY and CDR2 SMNVEV (reference sequence). The assay was immunoSEQ multiplex PCR, and TCRdb's table has in-frame clones only and misses some. The sample lists tens of thousands of clones, around 81% occurring once. The TCR comes from an adult in good health. This sample comprised peripheral blood, obtained on day 0 of AZD1222 vaccination. The V and J genes are TRBV27 and TRBJ1-2; D is perhaps TRBD1 (6 bases). This CDR3 is CASSLTTGPRGGYTF. The CDR3 coding sequence is TGTGCCAGCAGTTTGACGACAGGTCCCAGAGGGGGCTACACCTTC.